The source of this T cell receptor beta chain is a study of T cells in Graves' hyperthyroidism and ophthalmopathy. Overall study findings and caveats: Appearing also in blood were most of the thyroid clonotypes expanded above 0.001. A median around six months before onset, the model predicted ophthalmopathy.

The study excluded patients with uncontrolled infection, other autoimmune disease, pregnancy or lactation. Extraction of PBMCs used roughly 9.4 ml of fresh peripheral blood. This clonotype appeared many times. Its antigen is currently unknown. The CDR3 has 15 amino acids. Trimming took 2 bases from V and 2 from J, leaving 10 bases between them. Per germline, CDR1 KGHSH and CDR2 LQKENI. Amplification of TCR beta CDR3 regions used RNA as the template. Researchers ran a first-round RT-PCR on the TCR CDR3 using the HTBI primer set. TCRdb ran MiXCR on the multiplex PCR reads and lists one entry per CDR3 protein. Of about 500,000 distinct CDR3 sequences listed, over 13% are singletons.

The sequencing sample was made of blood. The chain combines TRBV18 with TRBJ2-1; tentative D call: TRBD2 (5 bases). The TCR comes from a woman in her late teens or twenties with Graves' hyperthyroidism. In nucleotides, the CDR3 is TGTGCCAGCTCACCAGAGGGTGTCCCCTACAATGAGCAGTTCTTC. Amino acids: CASSPEGVPYNEQFF.